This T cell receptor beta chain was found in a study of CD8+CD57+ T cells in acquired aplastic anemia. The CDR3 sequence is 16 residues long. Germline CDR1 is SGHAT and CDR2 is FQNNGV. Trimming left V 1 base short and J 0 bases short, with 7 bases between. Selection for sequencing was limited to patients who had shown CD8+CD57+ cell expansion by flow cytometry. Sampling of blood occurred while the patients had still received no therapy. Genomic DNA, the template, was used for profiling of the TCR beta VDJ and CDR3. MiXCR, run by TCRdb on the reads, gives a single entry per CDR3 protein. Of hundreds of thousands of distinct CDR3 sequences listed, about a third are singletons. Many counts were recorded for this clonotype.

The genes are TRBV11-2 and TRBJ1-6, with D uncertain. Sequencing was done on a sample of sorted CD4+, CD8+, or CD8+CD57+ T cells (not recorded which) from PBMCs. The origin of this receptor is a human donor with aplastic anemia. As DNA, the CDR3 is TGTGCCAGCAGCTTAGGCGGGAGCTCCTATAATTCACCCCTCCACTTT. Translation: CASSLGGSSYNSPLHF.